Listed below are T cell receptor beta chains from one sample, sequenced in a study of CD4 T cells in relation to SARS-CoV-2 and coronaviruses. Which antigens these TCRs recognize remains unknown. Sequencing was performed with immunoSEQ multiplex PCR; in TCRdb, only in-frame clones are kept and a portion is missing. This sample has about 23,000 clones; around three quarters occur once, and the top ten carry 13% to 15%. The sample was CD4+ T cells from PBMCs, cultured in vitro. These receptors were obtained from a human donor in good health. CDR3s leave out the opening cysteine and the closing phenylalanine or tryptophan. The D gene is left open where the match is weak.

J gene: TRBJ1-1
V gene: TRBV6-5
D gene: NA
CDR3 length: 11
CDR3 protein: ASSPGGGLEAF

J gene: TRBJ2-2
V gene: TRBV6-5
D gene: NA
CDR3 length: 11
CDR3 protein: ASTGWGSGELF

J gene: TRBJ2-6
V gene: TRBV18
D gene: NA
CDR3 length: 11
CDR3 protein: ASSPRGANVLT

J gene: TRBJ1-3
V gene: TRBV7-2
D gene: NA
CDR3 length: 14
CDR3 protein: ASSPGRGAEGNTIY

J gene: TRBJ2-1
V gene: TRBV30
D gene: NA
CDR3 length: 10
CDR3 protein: AWSTGGNEQF

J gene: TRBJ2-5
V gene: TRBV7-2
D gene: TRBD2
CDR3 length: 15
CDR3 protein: ASSLTGTSGGAQTQY

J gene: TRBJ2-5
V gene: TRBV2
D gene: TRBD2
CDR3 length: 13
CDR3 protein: ASSAGLAGGETQY

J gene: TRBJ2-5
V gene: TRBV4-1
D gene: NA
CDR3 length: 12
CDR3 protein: ASSREIHQETQY

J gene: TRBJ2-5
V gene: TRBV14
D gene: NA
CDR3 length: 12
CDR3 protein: ASSPISSEETQY

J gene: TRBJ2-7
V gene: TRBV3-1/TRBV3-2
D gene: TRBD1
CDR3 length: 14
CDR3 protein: ASSPRGWDRSYEQY

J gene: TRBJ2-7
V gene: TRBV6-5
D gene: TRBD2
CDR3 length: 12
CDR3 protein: ASSSGGASNEQY

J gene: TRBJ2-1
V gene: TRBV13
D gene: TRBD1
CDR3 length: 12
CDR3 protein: ASSRRDRVTEQF

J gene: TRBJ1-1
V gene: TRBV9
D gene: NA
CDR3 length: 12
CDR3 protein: ASSARTANTEAF

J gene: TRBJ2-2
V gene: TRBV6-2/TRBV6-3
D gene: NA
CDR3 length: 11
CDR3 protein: ASSYLDTGELF

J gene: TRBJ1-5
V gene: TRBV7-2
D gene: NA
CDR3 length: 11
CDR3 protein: ASSPGQNQPQH

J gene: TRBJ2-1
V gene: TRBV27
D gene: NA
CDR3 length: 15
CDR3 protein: ASSSSKTPRLDNEQF

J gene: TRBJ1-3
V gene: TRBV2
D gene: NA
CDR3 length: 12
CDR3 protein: ASKKGHSGNTIY

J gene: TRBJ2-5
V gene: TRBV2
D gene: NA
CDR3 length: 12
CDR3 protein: ASSEYRSRETQY

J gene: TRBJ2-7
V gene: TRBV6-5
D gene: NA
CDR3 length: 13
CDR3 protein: ASSYSLGGHYEQY

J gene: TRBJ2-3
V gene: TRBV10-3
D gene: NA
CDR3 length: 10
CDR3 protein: AIGAAGDTQY

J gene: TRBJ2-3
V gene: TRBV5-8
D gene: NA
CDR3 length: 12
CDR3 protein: ASSSYPSTDTQY

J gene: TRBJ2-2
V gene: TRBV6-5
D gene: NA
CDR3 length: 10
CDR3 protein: ASSWAVGELF

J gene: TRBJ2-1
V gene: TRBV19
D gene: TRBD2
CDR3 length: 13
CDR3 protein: ASSGTGGPNNEQF

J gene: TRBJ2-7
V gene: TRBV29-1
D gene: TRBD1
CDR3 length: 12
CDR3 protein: SVQRTGMAYEQY

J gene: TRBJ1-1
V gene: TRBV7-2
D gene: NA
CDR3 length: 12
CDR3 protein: ASSLAAWNTEAF

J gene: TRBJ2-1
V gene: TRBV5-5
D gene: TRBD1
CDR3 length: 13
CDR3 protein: ASSLVGTGVNEQF

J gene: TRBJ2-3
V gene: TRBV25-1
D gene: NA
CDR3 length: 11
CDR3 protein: ASSVTGTDTQY

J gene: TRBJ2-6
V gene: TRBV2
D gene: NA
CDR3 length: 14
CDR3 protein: ASMVSELSGANVLT

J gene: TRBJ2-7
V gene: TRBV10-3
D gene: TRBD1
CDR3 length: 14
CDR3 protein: AISESRTGDTYEQY

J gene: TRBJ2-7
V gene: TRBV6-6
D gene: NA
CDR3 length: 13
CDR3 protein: ASSTPTRVGYEQY

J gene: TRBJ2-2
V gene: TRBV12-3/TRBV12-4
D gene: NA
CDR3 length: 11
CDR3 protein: ASSFSSTGELF

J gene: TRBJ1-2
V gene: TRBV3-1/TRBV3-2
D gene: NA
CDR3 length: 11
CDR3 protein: ASSQGVSSGYT

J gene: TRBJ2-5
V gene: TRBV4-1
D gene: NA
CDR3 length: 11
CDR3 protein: ASSRASGETQY

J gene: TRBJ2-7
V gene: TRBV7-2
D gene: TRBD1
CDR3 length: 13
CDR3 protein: ASRSVGQGTYEQY

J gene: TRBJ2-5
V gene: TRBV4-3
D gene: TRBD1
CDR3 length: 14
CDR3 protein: ASSQGRGQGSETQY

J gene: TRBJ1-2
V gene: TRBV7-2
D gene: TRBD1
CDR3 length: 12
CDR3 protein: ASSITGTGNGYT

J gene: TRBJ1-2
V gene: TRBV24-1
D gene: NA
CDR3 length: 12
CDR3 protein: ATSAQGTNYGYT

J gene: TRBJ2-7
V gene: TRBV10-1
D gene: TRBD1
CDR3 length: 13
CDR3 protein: ASSDPGTGYYEQY

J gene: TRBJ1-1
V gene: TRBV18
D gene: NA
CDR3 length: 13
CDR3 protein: ASSPETRSNTEAF

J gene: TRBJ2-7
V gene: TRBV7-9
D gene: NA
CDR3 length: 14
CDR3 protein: ASSRYGVSGRGEQY

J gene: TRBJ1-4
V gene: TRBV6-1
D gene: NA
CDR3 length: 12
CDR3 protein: ASSEIGGSEKLF

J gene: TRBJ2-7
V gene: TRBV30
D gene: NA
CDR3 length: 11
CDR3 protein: AWKGRARREQY

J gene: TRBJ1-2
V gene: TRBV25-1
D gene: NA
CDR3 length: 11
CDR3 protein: ASSRGQHYGYT

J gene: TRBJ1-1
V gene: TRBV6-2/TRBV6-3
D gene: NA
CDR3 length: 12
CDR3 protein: ASSYFLEDTEAF

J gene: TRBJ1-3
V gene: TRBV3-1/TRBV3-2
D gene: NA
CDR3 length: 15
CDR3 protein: ASSQVARVYSGNTIY

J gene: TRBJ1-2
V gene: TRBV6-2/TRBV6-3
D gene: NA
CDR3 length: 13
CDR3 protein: ASSYYRGEGYGYT

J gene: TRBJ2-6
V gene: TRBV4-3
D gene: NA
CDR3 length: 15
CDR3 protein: ASSQGTESAGANVLT

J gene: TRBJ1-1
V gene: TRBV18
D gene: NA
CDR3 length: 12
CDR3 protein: ASLPGVGDTEAF

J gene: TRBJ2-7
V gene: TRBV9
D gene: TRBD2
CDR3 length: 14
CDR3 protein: ASSGGGRGLAYEQY